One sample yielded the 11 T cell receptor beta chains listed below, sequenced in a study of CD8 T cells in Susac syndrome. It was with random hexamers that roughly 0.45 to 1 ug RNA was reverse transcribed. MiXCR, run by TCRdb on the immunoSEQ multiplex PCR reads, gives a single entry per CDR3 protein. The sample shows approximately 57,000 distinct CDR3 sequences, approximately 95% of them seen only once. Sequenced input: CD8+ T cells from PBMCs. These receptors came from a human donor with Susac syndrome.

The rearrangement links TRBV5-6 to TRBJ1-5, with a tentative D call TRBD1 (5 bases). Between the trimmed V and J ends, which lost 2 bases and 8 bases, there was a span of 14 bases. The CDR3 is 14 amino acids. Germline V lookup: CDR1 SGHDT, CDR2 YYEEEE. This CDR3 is CASSFWGGGEPQHF. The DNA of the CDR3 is TGTGCCAGCAGCTTCTGGGGCGGCGGAGAGCCCCAGCATTTT.

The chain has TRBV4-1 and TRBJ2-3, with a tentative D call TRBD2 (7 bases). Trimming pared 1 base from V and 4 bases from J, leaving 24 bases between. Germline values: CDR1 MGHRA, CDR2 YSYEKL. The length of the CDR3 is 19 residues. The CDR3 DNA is TGCGCCAGCAGCCAAGTTTGGGGGGCCGGGGGGCTAGGGGCAGATACGCAGTATTTT. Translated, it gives CASSQVWGAGGLGADTQYF.

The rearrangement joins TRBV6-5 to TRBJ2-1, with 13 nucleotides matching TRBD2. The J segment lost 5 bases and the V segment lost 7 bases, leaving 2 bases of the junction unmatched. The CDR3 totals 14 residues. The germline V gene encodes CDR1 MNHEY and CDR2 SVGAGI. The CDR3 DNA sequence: TGTGCCAGCATTGGGACTAGCGGGGACAATGAGCAGTTCTTC. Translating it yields CASIGTSGDNEQFF.

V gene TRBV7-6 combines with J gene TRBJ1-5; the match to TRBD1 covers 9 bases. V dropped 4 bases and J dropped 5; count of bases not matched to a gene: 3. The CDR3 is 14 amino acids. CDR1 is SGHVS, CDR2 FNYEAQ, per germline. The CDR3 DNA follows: TGTGCCAGCAGCTCTACAGGGGGCCATCAGCCCCAGCATTTT. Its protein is CASSSTGGHQPQHF.

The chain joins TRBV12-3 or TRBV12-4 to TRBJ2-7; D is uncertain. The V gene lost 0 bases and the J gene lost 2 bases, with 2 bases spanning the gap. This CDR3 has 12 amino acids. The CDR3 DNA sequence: TGTGCCAGCAGTTTAGCGCCCTACGAGCAGTACTTC. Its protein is CASSLAPYEQYF.

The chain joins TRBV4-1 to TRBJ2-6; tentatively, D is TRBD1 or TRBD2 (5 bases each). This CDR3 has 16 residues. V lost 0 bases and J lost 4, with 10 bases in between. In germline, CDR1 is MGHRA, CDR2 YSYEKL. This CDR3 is CASSQEPGTGANVLTF. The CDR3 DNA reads TGCGCCAGCAGCCAAGAGCCGGGGACCGGGGCCAACGTCCTGACTTTC.

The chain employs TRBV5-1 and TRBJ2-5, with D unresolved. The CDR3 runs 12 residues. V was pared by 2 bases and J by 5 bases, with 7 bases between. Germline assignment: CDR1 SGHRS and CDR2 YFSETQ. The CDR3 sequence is CASSFTTETQYF. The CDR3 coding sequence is TGCGCCAGCAGCTTTACTACCGAGACCCAGTACTTC.

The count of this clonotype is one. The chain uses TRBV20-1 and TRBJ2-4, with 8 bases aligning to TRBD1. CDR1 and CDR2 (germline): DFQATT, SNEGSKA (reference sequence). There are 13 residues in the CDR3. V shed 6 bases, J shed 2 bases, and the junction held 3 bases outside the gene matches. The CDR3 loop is CSATGGTKNIQYF. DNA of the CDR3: TGCAGTGCCACAGGGGGAACCAAAAACATTCAGTACTTC.

The DNA of the CDR3 is TGTGCCTGGAGTGTATTGGGGTCCACTGAAGCTTTCTTT. It translates to CAWSVLGSTEAFF. The chain couples TRBV30 to TRBJ1-1; D gene unclear. Between the trimmed V and J ends, which lost 0 bases and 4 bases, there was a span of 9 bases. This CDR3 spans 13 amino acids. Per the germline V gene, CDR1 is GTSNPN and CDR2 is SVGIG (reference sequence).

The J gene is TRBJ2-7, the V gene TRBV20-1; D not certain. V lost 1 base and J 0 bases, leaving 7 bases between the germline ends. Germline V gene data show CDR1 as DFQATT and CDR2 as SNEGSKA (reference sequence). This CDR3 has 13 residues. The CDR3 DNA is TGCAGTGCTAGAGTTTGGTACTCCTACGAGCAGTACTTC. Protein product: CSARVWYSYEQYF.

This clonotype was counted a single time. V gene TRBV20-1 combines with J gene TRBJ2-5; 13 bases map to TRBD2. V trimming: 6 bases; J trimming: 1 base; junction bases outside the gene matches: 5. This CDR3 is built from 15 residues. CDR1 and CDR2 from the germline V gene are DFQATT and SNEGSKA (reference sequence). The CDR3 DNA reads TGCAGTGCCATACTAGCGGGGGGGTTCCAAGAGACCCAGTACTTC. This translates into CSAILAGGFQETQYF.